The following is a T cell receptor (beta chain) sequence with its context. Its antigen remains unidentified. The sample comes from a study of cytomegalovirus exposure and HLA in healthy donors. Notes on the study in general: Trimming of TCR beta V- and J-genes showed a link, identified in a later analysis, to a missense DCLRE1C variant. The study found most TCR sequences rare, yet found some public TCRs in many donors. Some highly shared sequence variants likely arose as a pipeline artifact.

The PCR made use of 60 Vbeta and 13 Jbeta primers. Under the authors' procedure: Later analysis identified approximately 80 million unique TCR beta chains, approximately 10 million shared. Produced via immunoSEQ multiplex PCR; TCRdb's table is partial and in-frame only. The V and J calls and clone size were taken over from that table, and D and trimming were inferred from the DNA. This table holds 110,000 or so clones, around 74% found once. CDR3 length: 16 residues. V gave up 6 bases and J gave up 5 bases, with 19 bases separating them. The V gene's germline CDR1 is MGHRA and CDR2 YSYEKL. The chain employs TRBV4-1 and TRBJ2-2; D may be TRBD2 (6 bases). What was sequenced was PBMCs. This sequence originates from a woman aged 40 to 49 in good health and CMV-seropositive. This chain's CDR3 is CASRTPRLGDTGELFF. CDR3 DNA sequence: TGCGCCAGCAGGACCCCAAGACTAGGAGATACCGGGGAGCTGTTTTTT.